The 10 T cell receptor beta chains below all came from one sample that was sequenced in a study of T cell responses to AZD1222 COVID-19 vaccine. The table came from immunoSEQ multiplex PCR; TCRdb's copy has only in-frame clones and leaves some out. In the table there are 180,000 or so clones, over 85% of which are singletons. The source was peripheral blood, collected on day 0 of AZD1222 vaccination. The receptors originated from an adult in good health.

This chain connects TRBV19 to TRBJ1-3; tentatively, D is TRBD1 (6 bases). In germline, CDR1 is LNHDA, CDR2 SQIVND (reference sequence). The CDR3 has 17 amino acids. Deletions cut 6 bases from V and 0 bases from J, with 18 bases between. CDR3 bases: TGTGCCAGTAGCCACGACCGGGACAACTACTCTGGAAACACCATATATTTT. This sequence encodes CASSHDRDNYSGNTIYF. The whole variable domain, remainder taken from reference TRBV19 and TRBJ1-3, is DGGITQSPKYLFRKEGQNVTLSCEQNLNHDAMYWYRQDPGQGLRLIYYSQIVNDFQKGDIAEGYSVSREKKESFPLTVTSAQKNPTAFYLCASSHDRDNYSGNTIYFGEGSWLTVV.

CDR3 protein: CAISGTGNINTEAFF. The CDR3, as DNA: TGTGCCATCTCCGGGACAGGGAACATTAACACTGAAGCTTTCTTT. V usage is TRBV10-3 and J usage is TRBJ1-1; TRBD1 matches 9 bases. Trimming cost V 8 bases and J 2 bases; bases outside gene matches: 9. This CDR3 has 15 residues. The germline CDR1 and CDR2 sequences are ENHRY and SYGVKD.

V and J are TRBV2 and TRBJ1-2; D not resolved. This CDR3 spans 16 amino acids. V lost 1 base, J lost 0 bases, and 12 bases lay in between. Germline loops: CDR1 SNHLY, CDR2 FYNNEI. The CDR3: CASSEVFGRANYGYTF. The CDR3 nucleotides read TGTGCCAGCAGTGAAGTGTTTGGCAGAGCTAACTATGGCTACACCTTC. The full variable domain, completed using reference TRBV2 and TRBJ1-2, is EPEVTQTPSHQVTQMGQEVILRCVPISNHLYFYWYRQILGQKVEFLVSFYNNEISEKSEIFDDQFSVERPDGSNFTLKIRSTKLEDSAMYFCASSEVFGRANYGYTFGSGTRLTVV.

CDR3 in amino acids: CASSPRGPTEAFF. The CDR3 DNA reads TGCGCCAGCAGCCCACGGGGCCCCACTGAAGCTTTCTTT. V and J are TRBV5-1 and TRBJ1-1, with D possibly being TRBD1 (5 bases). V was trimmed by 4 bases and J by 4 bases, leaving 11 bases between them. Germline V gives CDR1 SGHRS, CDR2 YFSETQ. The CDR3 runs 13 residues.

The rearrangement joins TRBV7-2 to TRBJ2-1; D tentatively fits TRBD1 or TRBD2 (5 bases each). The CDR3 loop spans 17 amino acids. V dropped 1 base and J dropped 2 bases, with 15 bases sitting between them. Germline V CDR1 and CDR2: SGHTA, FQGNSA. CDR3: CASSLGAGTYAYNEQFF. The CDR3 DNA follows: TGTGCCAGCAGCTTAGGGGCCGGGACCTACGCCTACAATGAGCAGTTCTTC.

A single count supports this clone. CDR3 sequence (DNA): TGTGCCAGCAGCCCCGGGACTAGCGCATACTACGAGCAGTACTTC. As protein: CASSPGTSAYYEQYF. J is TRBJ2-7 and V is TRBV3-1 (or the pseudogene TRBV3-2); the match to TRBD2 covers 10 bases. Germline CDR1 and CDR2: LGHDT and YNNKEL (reference sequence). The CDR3 covers 15 residues. The J segment lost 3 bases and the V segment lost 4 bases, leaving 6 bases of the junction unmatched.

The chain combines TRBV2 with TRBJ1-3, with TRBD1 identical over 8 bases. The CDR3 covers 14 residues. Germline V gene lookup returns CDR1 SNHLY and CDR2 FYNNEI. V was clipped by 9 bases and J by 1 base; unmatched bases: 5. This CDR3 reads CARRQGRSGNTIYF. In DNA form, the CDR3 reads TGTGCCAGGAGACAGGGGAGGTCTGGAAACACCATATATTTT.

CDR3 in DNA: TGTGCCTGGAGTATACGGTCGAACACTGAAGCTTTCTTT. It specifies CAWSIRSNTEAFF. V usage is TRBV30 and J usage is TRBJ1-1; the D is unclear. The CDR3 covers 13 residues. The germline CDR1 and CDR2 sequences are GTSNPN and SVGIG (reference sequence). Trimming stripped 2 bases from V and 1 base from J, with 8 bases between.

The chain combines TRBV9 with TRBJ2-1; 14 positions agree with TRBD2. Germline V gene sequence: CDR1 SGDLS, CDR2 YYNGEE. The J segment lost 6 bases and the V segment lost 2 bases, leaving 4 bases of the junction unmatched. The CDR3 contains 16 residues. The CDR3 DNA sequence: TGTGCCAGCAGCGTGGAAGGGACTAGCGGGAGCAATGAGCAGTTCTTC. It specifies CASSVEGTSGSNEQFF.

The rearrangement joins TRBV19 to TRBJ1-5, with TRBD1 as a possible D gene (6 bases). This CDR3 contains 14 residues. V lost 2 bases, J lost 9 bases, and 14 bases lay in between. Germline loops: CDR1 LNHDA, CDR2 SQIVND (reference sequence). The CDR3 protein is CASSISRGQWPQHF. The CDR3 DNA sequence: TGTGCCAGTAGTATAAGCAGGGGTCAATGGCCCCAGCATTTT.